Shown below are 17 T cell receptor beta chains from a single sample sequenced in a study of blood T cells in healthy people across ages. Sample-barcoded 5' priming and a J-beta primer mix drove a second PCR of about 6 to 11 cycles. MiXCR, applied by TCRdb to the 5' RACE reads, yields one record per CDR3 protein. The table includes just under 900,000 distinct CDR3 sequences, more than 25% detected once. The sequenced material came from blood. Receptor source: an elderly woman in good health.

For the CDR3, the DNA is TGTGCCAGCAGTCAAGGGGGGAGAAACTATGGCTACACCTTC. Protein: CASSQGGRNYGYTF. The V call is TRBV6-2 or TRBV6-3, the J call TRBJ1-2; TRBD1 might be the D (6 bases). Germline assignment: CDR1 MNHEY and CDR2 SVGEGT. This CDR3 comprises 14 residues. The germline V and J ends were trimmed by 5 bases and 2 bases, with 12 bases remaining between them.

The sample holds many counts of this clonotype. The V gene is TRBV9, the J gene TRBJ2-7; possibly TRBD2 for D (6 bases). Germline V gene sequence: CDR1 SGDLS, CDR2 YYNGEE. The length of the CDR3 is 16 residues. V gave up 0 bases and J gave up 5 bases, with 18 bases separating them. The CDR3 coding sequence is TGTGCCAGCAGCGTAGCCCCGGGACCCGGGGGAAACGAGCAGTACTTC. Translated: CASSVAPGPGGNEQYF.

On this clonotype itself: With a much larger clone just one base away, this may be a read error. CDR3 residues: CASSRSGQGVMNEQYF. As DNA, the CDR3 is TGTGCCAGCAGCCGGAGCGGACAGGGCGTTATGAATGAGCAGTACTTC. This rearrangement joins TRBV7-2 to TRBJ2-1; TRBD1 matches 8 bases. The end of the DNA is better explained by TRBJ2-7, so the J call may be wrong. Looked up from germline, CDR1 is SGHTA and CDR2 is FQGNSA. The CDR3 has 16 amino acids.

CDR3 sequence reads: CASSPRGQGLYEQYF. The CDR3 bases are TGTGCCAGCTCACCACGCGGACAGGGGCTCTACGAGCAGTACTTC. The gene calls are TRBV18 and TRBJ2-7; 9 nucleotides align to TRBD1. Germline values: CDR1 KGHSH, CDR2 LQKENI. This CDR3 comprises 15 residues. The junction had 4 bases not matched to a gene; V was cut back by 1 base and J by 3 bases.

A few counts support this clonotype. J is TRBJ1-1 and V is TRBV6-2 or TRBV6-3; 8 bases match TRBD1. J was trimmed by 0 bases and V by 1 base; bases with no gene match: 4. This CDR3 has 16 amino acids. Germline CDR1 MNHEY, CDR2 SVGEGT. In nucleotides, the CDR3 is TGTGCCAGCAGTTACTACGGGGACAGGTTGAACACTGAAGCTTTCTTT. Encoded protein: CASSYYGDRLNTEAFF.

This clonotype showed up just a few times. A much larger clone is a single base away; this may be a read error. The chain combines TRBV7-9 with TRBJ1-2; D is unresolved. The CDR3 contains 14 residues. The V end lost 1 base, the J end lost 4 bases, and 10 bases lay between the germline ends. Germline assignment: CDR1 SEHNR and CDR2 FQNEAQ (reference sequence). This CDR3 reads CASSLEGSSYGYTF. CDR3 nucleotides: TGTGCCAGCAGCTTAGAAGGTTCTAGCTATGGCTACACCTTC.

This chain joins TRBV18 and TRBJ2-5; D perhaps matches TRBD1 (7 bases). CDR3 length: 15 residues. Trimming pared 4 bases from V and 5 bases from J, leaving 17 bases between. Germline loops: CDR1 KGHSH, CDR2 LQKENI. CDR3 sequence reads: CASSLRGGGLETQYF. Written as DNA, the CDR3 is TGTGCCAGCTCACTACGAGGAGGGGGCTTGGAGACCCAGTACTTC.

This clonotype was detected ten times or more. The chain is built from TRBV7-8 and TRBJ1-4; 8 nucleotides agree with TRBD1. This CDR3 has 17 residues. Unmatched junction bases numbered 16, after V lost 6 bases and J lost 7 bases. Germline V gene sequence: CDR1 SGHVS, CDR2 FQNEAQ. The CDR3 bases are TGTGCCAGCAGACTCCAGGCTCAGGGGGCTGTGGGTGAAAAACTGTTTTTT. This gives the protein CASRLQAQGAVGEKLFF.

There are many counts of this clonotype. V is TRBV6-6 and J is TRBJ2-1; perhaps D is TRBD1 or TRBD2 (5 bases each). This CDR3 contains 15 residues. Trimming removed 9 bases from V and 0 bases from J, with 15 bases in between. The germline V gene has CDR1 MNHNY and CDR2 SVGAGI (reference sequence). The CDR3 DNA is TGTGCCAGTCGATCTGGGGGAAACTCCTACAATGAGCAGTTCTTC. Amino acid sequence: CASRSGGNSYNEQFF.

Comments on this clonotype: A much larger clone sits a single nucleotide away, making a read error possible. The J gene is TRBJ2-1, the V gene TRBV5-6, with D unclear. The DNA end favors TRBJ2-7, so the J call may be wrong. Germline V lookup: CDR1 SGHDT, CDR2 YYEEEE. The CDR3 sequence is 13 residues long. The CDR3 nucleotides are TGTGCCAGCAGTTCGTTTACCTACAATGAGCAGTACTTC. This codes for CASSSFTYNEQYF.

This clonotype was observed many times. The chain employs TRBV3-1 and TRBJ1-2; D remains ambiguous. The CDR3 loop spans 14 amino acids. The germline V gene has CDR1 LGHDT and CDR2 YNNKEL (reference sequence). V was clipped by 1 base and J by 8 bases, with 14 bases between them. The CDR3 protein is CASSQGEGWQGYTF. The CDR3 DNA reads TGTGCCAGCAGCCAAGGGGAAGGATGGCAGGGCTACACCTTC.

This clonotype was picked up a small number of times. A much larger clone lies a single base off, so this may be a read error. The rearrangement uses TRBV12-3 or TRBV12-4 and TRBJ2-7, with a weak D call TRBD2 (6 bases). Trimming left V 8 bases short and J 7 bases short, with 30 bases between. The CDR3 spans 17 residues. The CDR3 is CASLPGTGVKNYNEQYF. CDR3 DNA sequence: TGTGCCAGCCTCCCGGGGACGGGGGTAAAGAACTACAATGAGCAGTACTTC.

This clonotype was seen many times. The chain links TRBV6-2 or TRBV6-3 to TRBJ2-4; 7 nucleotides agree with TRBD2. Germline lookup yields CDR1 MNHEY and CDR2 SVGEGT. The CDR3 has 19 amino acids. V was clipped by 6 bases and J by 0 bases; unmatched bases: 17. The CDR3 nucleotides are TGTGCCAGCAGATTGGCTAGCGGATTGTCTCATGTAGCCAAAAACATTCAGTACTTC. It translates to CASRLASGLSHVAKNIQYF.

Note on this clonotype: A clone one base away is much larger, so this may be a read error. The V call is TRBV20-1, the J call TRBJ2-7; D is ambiguous. The CDR3 contains 11 residues. Germline lookup yields CDR1 DFQATT and CDR2 SNEGSKA (reference sequence). CDR3 DNA sequence: TGCAGGGCTAGGCCCCAGCGTGAGCAGTACTTC. It encodes CRARPQREQYF.

The gene calls are TRBV3-1 and TRBJ1-4, with TRBD1 as a possible D gene (6 bases). This CDR3 contains 16 residues. CDR1 is LGHDT and CDR2 is YNNKEL in the germline V gene (reference sequence). Between the trimmed V and J ends, which lost 3 bases and 8 bases, there was a span of 19 bases. The CDR3 DNA reads TGTGCCAGCAGCCAGGGATCAGGGGCTCCCAACGAAAAACTGTTTTTT. This encodes CASSQGSGAPNEKLFF. Drawing the rest from reference TRBV3-1 and TRBJ1-4, the complete variable domain is DTAVSQTPKYLVTQMGNDKSIKCEQNLGHDTMYWYKQDSKKFLKIMFSYNNKELIINETVPNRFSPKSPDKAHLNLHINSLELGDSAVYFCASSQGSGAPNEKLFFGSGTQLSVL.

This chain links TRBV18 with TRBJ2-5; possibly TRBD1 or TRBD2 for D (5 bases each). This CDR3 region has 15 residues. Trimming left V 2 bases short and J 11 bases short, with 21 bases between. CDR1 is KGHSH, CDR2 LQKENI, per germline. The CDR3 spells CASSPGSQDPREQYF. CDR3 in DNA: TGTGCCAGCTCACCAGGGTCACAGGACCCTAGGGAGCAGTACTTC.

The V and J genes are TRBV7-2 and TRBJ2-4; no clear D gene. In germline, CDR1 is SGHTA, CDR2 FQGNSA. V was shortened by 1 base and J by 0 bases, with 10 bases between the two germline ends. The CDR3 length is 16 residues. This chain's CDR3 is CASSLERLLAKNIQYF. In DNA, the CDR3 is TGTGCCAGCAGCTTAGAGAGGCTGTTAGCCAAAAACATTCAGTACTTC.